The clone carrying this TCR beta chain was seen only a few times. The data derive from a study of T-cell reconstitution after alpha-beta-depleted transplantation in children. The trim removed 3 bases at V and 5 bases at J, leaving 5 bases unmatched. This CDR3 has 16 residues. Per germline, CDR1 SGHTA and CDR2 FQGNSA. A library of TCRbeta sequences, prepared with unique molecular identifiers, was generated. From the PCR reads, TCRdb called clonotypes with MiXCR, one entry per CDR3 protein. The sample lists a few hundred thousand distinct CDR3 sequences, about a fifth seen once, with approximately 3.8% in the top ten.

Specimen: PBMCs from the stem cell graft donor, collected from the stem cell graft. The TCR was taken from a human donor who donated a stem cell graft to a child with acute myeloid leukemia. The gene calls are TRBV7-2 and TRBJ2-2; 11 bases are shared with TRBD1. The CDR3, as DNA: TGTGCCAGCAGCTTCGCCGGGACAGGGGGTACCGGGGAGCTGTTTTTT. As protein: CASSFAGTGGTGELFF.